A selection of T cell receptor beta chains follows, all from one sample in a study of T cells in Graves' hyperthyroidism and ophthalmopathy. One entry per CDR3 protein results from TCRdb running MiXCR on the multiplex PCR reads. The data show about 560,000 distinct CDR3 sequences, approximately 15% seen once. The specimen sequenced was blood. These receptor sequences come from a woman between 18 and 30 years old with Graves' hyperthyroidism. The CDR3 runs from the conserved cysteine through the conserved F or W.

v_gene: TRBV6-2/TRBV6-3
CDR3aa: CASIKQGKSTDTQYF

v_gene: TRBV24-1
CDR3aa: CATSDQLGNEQFF

v_gene: TRBV9
CDR3aa: CASSSRTVNTGELFF

v_gene: TRBV7-9
CDR3aa: CASSLTTWVRETQYF

v_gene: TRBV12-3/TRBV12-4
CDR3aa: CASSLGDRGSEKLFF

v_gene: TRBV6-1
CDR3aa: CASHRGTEAFF

v_gene: TRBV6-1
CDR3aa: CASRTVAGADYSNTGELFF

v_gene: TRBV7-8
CDR3aa: CDSSLAGLYSYEQYF

v_gene: TRBV19
CDR3aa: CASSGDRGGGYTF

v_gene: TRBV20-1
CDR3aa: CSAPPGQKPPEAFF

v_gene: TRBV3-1
CDR3aa: CASSQDVGTGANVLTF

v_gene: TRBV5-6
CDR3aa: CASSLVWPLYGYTF

v_gene: TRBV3-1
CDR3aa: CASSQDGRAYNSPLHF

v_gene: TRBV12-3/TRBV12-4
CDR3aa: CASRGGSGTGGRYNEQFF

v_gene: TRBV20-1
CDR3aa: CSAAAGQTEAFF

v_gene: TRBV4-1
CDR3aa: CASSHTPGQGKETQYF

v_gene: TRBV28
CDR3aa: CASSSNPGGEETQYF

v_gene: TRBV15
CDR3aa: CATSRDPLQPKNIQYF

v_gene: TRBV24-1
CDR3aa: CATRDRGSYNEQFF

v_gene: TRBV28
CDR3aa: CASSLDLAGREQYF

v_gene: TRBV6-1
CDR3aa: CASSEGTGVSPLHF

v_gene: TRBV5-6
CDR3aa: CASSGPQGSGYYEQYF

v_gene: TRBV19
CDR3aa: CASSIERGRSNQPQHF

v_gene: TRBV27
CDR3aa: CASSLYWGGLNTEAFF

v_gene: TRBV20-1
CDR3aa: CSATRGLDTGELFF

v_gene: TRBV12-3/TRBV12-4
CDR3aa: CASSLSGGVIGELFF

v_gene: TRBV12-3/TRBV12-4
CDR3aa: CASSLSGLAQETQYF

v_gene: TRBV28
CDR3aa: CASTQGQETQYF

v_gene: TRBV28
CDR3aa: CATGPTTYEQYF

v_gene: TRBV11-2
CDR3aa: CASSGIGLSSYNEQFF

v_gene: TRBV24-1
CDR3aa: CATSEDRSGVTDTQYF

v_gene: TRBV6-1
CDR3aa: CASREGITDTQYF

v_gene: TRBV19
CDR3aa: CASSIGLAGGGNYEQYF

v_gene: TRBV6-1
CDR3aa: CASSESSDPDTQYF

v_gene: TRBV6-1
CDR3aa: CASRRQTGTNTGELFF

v_gene: TRBV2
CDR3aa: CASSPYGELFF

v_gene: TRBV7-2
CDR3aa: CASSLEEGNIQYF

v_gene: TRBV3-1
CDR3aa: CASSQDTVGTRNRYNEQFF

v_gene: TRBV10-3
CDR3aa: CAHGPGLAGGTDTQYF

v_gene: TRBV20-1
CDR3aa: CSAFSGFSYNEQFF

v_gene: TRBV5-5
CDR3aa: CASSTSTGLETQYF

v_gene: TRBV18
CDR3aa: CASSPISAETQYF

v_gene: TRBV14
CDR3aa: CASSQGGRDQRGANVLTF

v_gene: TRBV5-5
CDR3aa: CASSPRMDSPAFF

v_gene: TRBV5-4
CDR3aa: CASSLSDSPPLHF

v_gene: TRBV7-2
CDR3aa: CASSPRGGRRSEAFF

v_gene: TRBV28
CDR3aa: CASSWGRSGKRSVQPQHF

v_gene: TRBV5-1
CDR3aa: CASTYGRSSYNEQFF

v_gene: TRBV27
CDR3aa: CASSFRAGLYNEQFF

v_gene: TRBV7-9
CDR3aa: CASSPQGLGQPQHF

v_gene: TRBV10-2
CDR3aa: CASSKQGLAAETQYF

v_gene: TRBV20-1
CDR3aa: CSASLRRVETQYF

v_gene: TRBV20-1
CDR3aa: CSARRQGATGELFF